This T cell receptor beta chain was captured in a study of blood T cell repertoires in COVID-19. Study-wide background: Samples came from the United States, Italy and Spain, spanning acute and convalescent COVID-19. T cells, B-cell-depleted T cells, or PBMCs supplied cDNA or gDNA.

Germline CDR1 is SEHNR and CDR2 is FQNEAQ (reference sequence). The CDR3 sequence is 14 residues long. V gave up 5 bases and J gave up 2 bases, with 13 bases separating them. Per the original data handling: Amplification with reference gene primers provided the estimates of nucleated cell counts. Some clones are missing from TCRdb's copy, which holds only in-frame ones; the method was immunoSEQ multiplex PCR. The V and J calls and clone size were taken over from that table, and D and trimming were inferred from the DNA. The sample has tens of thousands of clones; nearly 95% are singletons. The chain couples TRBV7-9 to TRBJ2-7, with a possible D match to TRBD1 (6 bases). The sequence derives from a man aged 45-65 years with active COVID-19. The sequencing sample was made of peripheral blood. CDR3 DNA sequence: TGTGCCAGCAGCGGGGCAGGGGAAGCCTACGAGCAGTACTTC. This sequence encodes CASSGAGEAYEQYF.